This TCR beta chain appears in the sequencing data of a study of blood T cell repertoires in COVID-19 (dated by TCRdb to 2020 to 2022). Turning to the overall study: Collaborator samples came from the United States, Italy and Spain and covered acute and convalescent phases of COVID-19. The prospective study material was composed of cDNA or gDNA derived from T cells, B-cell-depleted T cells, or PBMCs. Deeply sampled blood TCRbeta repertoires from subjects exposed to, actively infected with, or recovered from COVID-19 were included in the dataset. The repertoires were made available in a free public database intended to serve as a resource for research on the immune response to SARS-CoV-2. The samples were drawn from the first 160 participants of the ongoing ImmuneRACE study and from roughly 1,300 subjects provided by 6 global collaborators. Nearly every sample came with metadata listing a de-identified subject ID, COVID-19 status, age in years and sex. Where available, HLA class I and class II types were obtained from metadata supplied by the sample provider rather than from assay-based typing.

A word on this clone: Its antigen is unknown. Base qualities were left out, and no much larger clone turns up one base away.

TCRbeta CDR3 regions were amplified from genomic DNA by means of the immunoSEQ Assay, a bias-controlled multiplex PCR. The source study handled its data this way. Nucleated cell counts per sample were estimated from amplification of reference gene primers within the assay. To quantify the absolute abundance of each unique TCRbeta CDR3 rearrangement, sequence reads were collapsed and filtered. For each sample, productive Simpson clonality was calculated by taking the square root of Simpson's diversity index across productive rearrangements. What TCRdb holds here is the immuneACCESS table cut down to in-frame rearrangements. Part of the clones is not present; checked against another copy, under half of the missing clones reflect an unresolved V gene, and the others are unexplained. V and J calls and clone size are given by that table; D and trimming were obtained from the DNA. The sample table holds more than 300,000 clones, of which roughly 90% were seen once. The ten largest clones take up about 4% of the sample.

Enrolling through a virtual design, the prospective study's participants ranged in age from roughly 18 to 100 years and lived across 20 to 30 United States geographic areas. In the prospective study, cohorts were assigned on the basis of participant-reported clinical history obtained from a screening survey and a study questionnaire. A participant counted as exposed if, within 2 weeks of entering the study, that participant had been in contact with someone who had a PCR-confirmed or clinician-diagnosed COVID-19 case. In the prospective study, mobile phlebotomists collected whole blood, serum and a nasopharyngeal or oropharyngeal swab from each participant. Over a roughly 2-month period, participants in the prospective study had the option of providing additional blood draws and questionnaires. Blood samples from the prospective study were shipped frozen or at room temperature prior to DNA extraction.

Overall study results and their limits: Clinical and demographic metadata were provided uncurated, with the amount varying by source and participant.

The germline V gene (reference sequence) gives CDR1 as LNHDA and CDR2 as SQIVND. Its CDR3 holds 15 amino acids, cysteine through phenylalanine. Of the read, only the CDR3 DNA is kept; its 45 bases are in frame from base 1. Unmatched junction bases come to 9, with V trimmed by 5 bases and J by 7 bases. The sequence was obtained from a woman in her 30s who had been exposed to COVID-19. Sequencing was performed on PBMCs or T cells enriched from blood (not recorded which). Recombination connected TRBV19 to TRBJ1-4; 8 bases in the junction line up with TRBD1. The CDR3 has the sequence CASSDRGASSEKLFF. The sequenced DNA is TGTGCCAGTAGTGACAGGGGCGCGTCTAGTGAAAAACTGTTTTTT.